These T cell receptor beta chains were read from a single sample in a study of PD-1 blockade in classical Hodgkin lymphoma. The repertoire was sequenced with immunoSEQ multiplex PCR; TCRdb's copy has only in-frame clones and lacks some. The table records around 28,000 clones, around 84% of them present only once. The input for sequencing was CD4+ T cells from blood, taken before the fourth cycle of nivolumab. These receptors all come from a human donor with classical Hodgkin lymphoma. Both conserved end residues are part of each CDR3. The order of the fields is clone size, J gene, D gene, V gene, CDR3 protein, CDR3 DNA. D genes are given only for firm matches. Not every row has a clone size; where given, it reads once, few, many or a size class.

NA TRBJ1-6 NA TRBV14 CASSQEREQGHSPLHF TGTGCCAGCAGCCAAGAAAGGGAACAGGGTCATTCACCCCTCCACTTT
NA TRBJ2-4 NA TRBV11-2 CASSLVRGPALAKNIQYF TGTGCCAGCAGCTTAGTGCGGGGGCCTGCCCTAGCCAAAAACATTCAGTACTTC
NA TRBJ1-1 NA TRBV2 CASSALFNTEAFF TGTGCCAGCAGTGCACTTTTTAACACTGAAGCTTTCTTT
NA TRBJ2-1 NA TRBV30 CAWSVFWPMVEQFF TGTGCCTGGAGTGTATTTTGGCCGATGGTCGAGCAGTTCTTC
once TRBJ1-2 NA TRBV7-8 CASSLGGYGYTF TGTGCCAGCAGCTTAGGTGGCTATGGCTACACCTTC
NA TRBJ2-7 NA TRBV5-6 CASSLLRLRDYEQYF TGTGCCAGCAGCCTGCTAAGGTTGAGGGACTACGAGCAGTACTTC
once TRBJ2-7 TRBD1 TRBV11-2 CASSRAGTGTYEQYF TGTGCCAGCAGCCGAGCCGGGACAGGCACCTACGAGCAGTACTTC
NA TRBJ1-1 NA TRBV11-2 CASSLAGLRAFF TGTGCCAGCAGCTTAGCAGGTTTAAGGGCTTTCTTT
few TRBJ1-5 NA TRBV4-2 CASSQVRGTYQPQHF TGTGCCAGCAGCCAAGTAAGGGGGACATATCAGCCCCAGCATTTT
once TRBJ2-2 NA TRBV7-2 CASRDGLNTGELFF TGTGCCAGCAGGGACGGACTGAACACCGGGGAGCTGTTTTTT
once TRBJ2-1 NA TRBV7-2 CASSYRDREQFF TGTGCCAGCAGCTACCGGGACCGGGAGCAGTTCTTC
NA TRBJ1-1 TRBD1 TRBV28 CASSPRTGRTEAFF TGTGCCAGCAGTCCTCGGACAGGGCGCACAGAAGCTTTCTTT
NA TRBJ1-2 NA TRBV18 CASSPRVGGYTF TGTGCCAGCTCACCACGAGTGGGTGGCTACACCTTC
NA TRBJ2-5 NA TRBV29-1 CSVEGDGGETQYF TGCAGCGTTGAAGGGGACGGAGGGGAGACCCAGTACTTC
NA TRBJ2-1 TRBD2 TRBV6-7 CASSWRRGGLSYNEQFF TGTGCCAGCAGTTGGCGGCGGGGGGGCCTCTCCTACAATGAGCAGTTCTTC
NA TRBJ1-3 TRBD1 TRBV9 CASSGQLGGSGNTIYF TGTGCCAGCAGCGGACAATTAGGGGGCTCGGGAAACACCATATATTTT
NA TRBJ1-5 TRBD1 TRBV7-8 CASSTSGTGNQPQHF TGTGCCAGCAGCACCTCCGGGACAGGTAATCAGCCCCAGCATTTT
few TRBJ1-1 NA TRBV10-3 CAISEYTEAFF TGTGCCATCAGTGAGTACACTGAAGCTTTCTTT
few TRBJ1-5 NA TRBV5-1 CASSLDGSSNQPQHF TGCGCCAGCAGCTTGGATGGGAGTAGCAATCAGCCCCAGCATTTT
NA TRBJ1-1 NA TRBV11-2 CASSLGQAAPEAFF TGTGCCAGCAGCTTAGGACAGGCGGCTCCTGAAGCTTTCTTT
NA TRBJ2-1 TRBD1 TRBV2 CASSGGTAYNEQFF TGTGCCAGCAGTGGTGGGACAGCCTACAATGAGCAGTTCTTC
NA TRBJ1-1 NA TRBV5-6 CASSLIPIGDTEAFF TGTGCCAGCAGCTTAATCCCCATTGGGGACACTGAAGCTTTCTTT
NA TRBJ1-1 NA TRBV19 CASSVHTNTEAFF TGTGCCAGTAGTGTTCACACGAACACTGAAGCTTTCTTT
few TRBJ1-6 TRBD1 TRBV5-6 CASSPTGLTPLHF TGTGCCAGCAGCCCGACAGGGTTGACACCCCTCCACTTT
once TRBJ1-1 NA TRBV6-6 CASYRDTEAFF TGTGCCAGTTATAGGGACACTGAAGCTTTCTTT
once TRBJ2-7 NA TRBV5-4 CASSLGQGYHEQYF TGTGCCAGCAGCTTAGGTCAGGGGTACCACGAGCAGTACTTC
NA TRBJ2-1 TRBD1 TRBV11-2 CASSSRTGGDEQFF TGTGCCAGCAGCTCGAGGACAGGGGGCGATGAGCAGTTCTTC
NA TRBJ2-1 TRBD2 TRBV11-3 CASSTSSGGPYNEQFF TGTGCCAGCAGCACCTCTAGCGGGGGGCCCTACAATGAGCAGTTCTTC
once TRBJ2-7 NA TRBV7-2 CASSLDKGVYEQYF TGTGCCAGCAGCTTGGACAAAGGGGTCTACGAGCAGTACTTC
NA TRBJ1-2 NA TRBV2 CASSEERGGYTF TGTGCCAGCAGTGAAGAAAGGGGGGGCTACACCTTC
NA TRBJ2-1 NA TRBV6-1 CASSLSREQFF TGTGCCAGCAGCTTGAGTAGGGAGCAGTTCTTC
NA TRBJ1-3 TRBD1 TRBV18 CASSPRSRGNTIYF TGTGCCAGCTCACCACGCTCCAGGGGGAACACCATATATTTT
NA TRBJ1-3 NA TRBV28 CASSLPHDSISGNTIYF TGTGCCAGCAGTTTACCCCATGATTCAATCTCTGGAAACACCATATATTTT
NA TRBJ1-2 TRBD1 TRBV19 CASSWPGGPTGGYTF TGTGCCAGTAGTTGGCCAGGGGGCCCAACTGGTGGCTACACCTTC
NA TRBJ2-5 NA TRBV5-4 CASSLGRDRRFETQYF TGTGCCAGCAGCTTGGGCAGGGACCGCCGATTCGAGACCCAGTACTTC
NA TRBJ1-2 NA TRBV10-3 CAIRGLGYTF TGTGCCATCAGGGGGCTCGGCTACACCTTC
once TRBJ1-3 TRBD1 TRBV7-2 CASSSRQGLGNTIYF TGTGCCAGCAGCTCCCGACAGGGGCTAGGAAACACCATATATTTT
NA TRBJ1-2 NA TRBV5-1 CASSPGTLGDPYGYTF TGCGCCAGCAGCCCGGGAACTCTTGGGGATCCCTATGGCTACACCTTC
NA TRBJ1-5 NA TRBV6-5 CASSDGGGGPQHF TGTGCCAGCAGTGACGGGGGTGGAGGGCCCCAGCATTTT
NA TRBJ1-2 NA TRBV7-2 CASSLESANYGYTF TGTGCCAGCAGCTTAGAGTCGGCTAACTATGGCTACACCTTC
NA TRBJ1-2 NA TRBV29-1 CSVQNYGYTF TGCAGCGTCCAGAACTATGGCTACACCTTC
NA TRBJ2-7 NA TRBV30 CAWSSWGEQYF TGTGCCTGGAGTAGTTGGGGCGAGCAGTACTTC
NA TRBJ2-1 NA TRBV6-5 CASSYENEQFF TGTGCCAGCAGTTACGAGAATGAGCAGTTCTTC